A single sample gave rise to the 30 T cell receptor beta chains below, sequenced in a study of pediatric ulcerative colitis. Clones were read by immunoSEQ multiplex PCR, and TCRdb kept only the in-frame ones, dropping some. The data contain approximately 30,000 clones, roughly 86% of them singletons. The sample consisted of blood. The receptors were sampled from a boy younger than 18 with severe ulcerative colitis.

The chain carries TRBV5-6 and TRBJ1-6; a possible D gene is TRBD1 (6 bases). Germline V gene data show CDR1 as SGHDT and CDR2 as YYEEEE. The CDR3 totals 16 residues. Trimming cost V 0 bases and J 5 bases, with 12 bases left between them. Here the CDR3 DNA reads TGTGCCAGCAGCTTGGCCGGGGGGCCAGATAATTCACCCCTCCACTTT. Its translation: CASSLAGGPDNSPLHF.

The rearrangement joins TRBV5-1 to TRBJ2-7; D is perhaps TRBD1 (6 bases). Trimming took 0 bases from V and 3 from J, leaving 10 bases between them. Germline lookup yields CDR1 SGHRS and CDR2 YFSETQ. The CDR3 is made up of 14 amino acids. Here the CDR3 DNA reads TGCGCCAGCAGCTTGGGCCGGGACAACTACGAGCAGTACTTC. This encodes CASSLGRDNYEQYF.

This clone was counted between two and nine times. This chain uses TRBV19 with TRBJ1-1; D not resolved. Trimming removed 6 bases from V and 8 bases from J, with 10 bases in between. CDR3 length: 11 residues. Per the germline V gene, CDR1 is LNHDA and CDR2 is SQIVND (reference sequence). The chain's CDR3 is CASRMGSEAFF. As DNA, the CDR3 is TGTGCCAGTAGAATGGGGTCCGAAGCTTTCTTT.

This clone has only one observation. The sample contains more than one DNA sequence encoding this CDR3. The V gene is TRBV5-4, the J gene TRBJ2-7; a weak D match, TRBD1 (6 bases). Germline-derived CDR1 and CDR2 are SGHNT and YYREEE (reference sequence). The CDR3 is 14 residues long. The V and J ends lost 0 bases and 7 bases respectively, with 14 bases between them. The CDR3 spells CASSLGQAIYEQYF. The CDR3 region has the DNA TGTGCCAGCAGCTTGGGACAGGCAATTTATGAGCAGTACTTC.

This clone was detected only a few times. The J gene is TRBJ2-3, the V gene TRBV6-1, with 12 positions matching TRBD2. The J segment lost 4 bases and the V segment lost 2 bases, leaving 1 base of the junction unmatched. Germline V gene data show CDR1 as MNHNS and CDR2 as SASEGT. The length of the CDR3 is 15 residues. CDR3 DNA: TGTGCCAGCAGTGAACTAGCGGGGGGGCCAGATACGCAGTATTTT. It is translated as CASSELAGGPDTQYF.

This chain links TRBV2 with TRBJ1-2; D ambiguous. Trimming left V 3 bases short and J 2 bases short, with 7 bases between. The CDR3 totals 13 residues. The germline V gene has CDR1 SNHLY and CDR2 FYNNEI. In DNA form, the CDR3 reads TGTGCCAGCAGTGAGGCGGGAAACTATGGCTACACCTTC. It specifies CASSEAGNYGYTF.

This chain links TRBV27 with TRBJ2-3, with a weak D call TRBD2 (6 bases). The germline CDR1 and CDR2 sequences are MNHEY and SMNVEV (reference sequence). CDR3 length: 14 amino acids. The V and J ends lost 3 bases and 3 bases respectively, with 10 bases between them. The CDR3 DNA sequence: TGTGCCAGCAGTTTCCAGACTAGTACAGATACGCAGTATTTT. This gives the protein CASSFQTSTDTQYF.

The chain is built from TRBV5-1 and TRBJ2-6; TRBD1 aligns across 9 bases. CDR1 is SGHRS and CDR2 is YFSETQ in the germline V gene. The CDR3 contains 16 residues. Trimming cost V 7 bases and J 2 bases; bases outside gene matches: 7. CDR3 amino acids: CASAQTGGPGANVLTF. The CDR3 coding sequence is TGCGCCAGCGCCCAAACAGGGGGCCCTGGGGCCAACGTCCTGACTTTC.

This clone was seen once. The chain has TRBV6-6 and TRBJ2-1; D gene unclear. CDR3 length: 13 amino acids. From germline, CDR1 is MNHNY and CDR2 SVGAGI (reference sequence). Between the trimmed V and J ends, which lost 6 bases and 12 bases, there was a span of 18 bases. CDR3 nucleotide sequence: TGTGCCAGCAGGCCGGGCCCGTTCGTGGGGCAGTTCTTC. Amino acids: CASRPGPFVGQFF.

The V call is TRBV9, the J call TRBJ2-7, with 7 bases that match TRBD1. The CDR3 extends over 15 amino acids. With 5 bases clipped from V and 0 bases from J, the junction kept 8 bases outside the gene matches. Germline V gives CDR1 SGDLS, CDR2 YYNGEE. Here the CDR3 reads CASSFLGTDSYEQYF. CDR3 in DNA: TGTGCCAGCAGTTTTCTTGGGACAGACTCCTACGAGCAGTACTTC.

The chain links TRBV6-5 to TRBJ1-4; D perhaps matches TRBD1 (6 bases). In germline, CDR1 is MNHEY, CDR2 SVGAGI. The germline V and J ends were trimmed by 4 bases and 8 bases, with 11 bases remaining between them. The CDR3 totals 13 residues. The CDR3 DNA sequence: TGTGCCAGCAGTTCGGGGGCGTACGAAAAACTGTTTTTT. It encodes CASSSGAYEKLFF.

This clone was observed a few times. The chain links TRBV9 to TRBJ1-6, with TRBD1 identical over 9 bases. This CDR3 comprises 20 residues. Losses at the gene ends were 0 bases for V and 0 bases for J; bases not matched to a gene: 10. Germline V lookup: CDR1 SGDLS, CDR2 YYNGEE. The CDR3 coding sequence is TGTGCCAGCAGCGTAGCCCCGACCGGGACAGGGAGCTCCTATAATTCACCCCTCCACTTT. Amino acids: CASSVAPTGTGSSYNSPLHF.

The rearrangement links TRBV2 to TRBJ2-5; 12 bases are a match to TRBD1. V was clipped by 6 bases and J by 4 bases; unmatched bases: 3. CDR3 length equals 14 residues. The germline V gene has CDR1 SNHLY and CDR2 FYNNEI. The CDR3: CASRGQGAGETQYF. In nucleotides, the CDR3 is TGTGCCAGCAGGGGACAGGGGGCAGGAGAGACCCAGTACTTC.

A single count supports this clone. This sequence joins TRBV6-5 and TRBJ2-2, with D unclear. The V end was cut by 0 bases, the J end by 2 bases, with 1 base between. In germline, CDR1 is MNHEY, CDR2 SVGAGI. This CDR3 has 13 residues. CDR3 amino acids: CASSYSNTGELFF. The CDR3 bases are TGTGCCAGCAGTTACTCTAACACCGGGGAGCTGTTTTTT.

A single count supports this clone. V gene TRBV4-1 combines with J gene TRBJ1-1; D perhaps matches TRBD1 (5 bases). Trimming stripped 0 bases from V and 0 bases from J, with 17 bases between. Germline V gene sequence: CDR1 MGHRA, CDR2 YSYEKL. CDR3 length: 18 amino acids. The CDR3 DNA follows: TGCGCCAGCAGCCAAGATGTTTTCCGGGAGGGGTTGAACACTGAAGCTTTCTTT. It codes for CASSQDVFREGLNTEAFF.

V is TRBV6-6 and J is TRBJ2-7; D may match TRBD1 or TRBD2 (5 bases each). The V end lost 5 bases, the J end lost 7 bases, and 18 bases lay between the germline ends. Germline V CDR1 and CDR2: MNHNY, SVGAGI (reference sequence). The CDR3 spans 14 residues. This chain's CDR3 is CASSPHGAAREQYF. The CDR3 bases are TGTGCCAGCAGTCCCCACGGGGCTGCGCGGGAGCAGTACTTC.

The chain carries TRBV5-4 and TRBJ2-5, with 7 bases aligning to TRBD2. J lost 0 bases, V lost 0 bases, and 11 bases had no gene match. Germline CDR1 SGHNT, CDR2 YYREEE (reference sequence). The CDR3 contains 18 residues. CDR3 residues: CASSLARLGGGYQETQYF. The DNA of the CDR3 is TGTGCCAGCAGCTTGGCCCGCCTTGGCGGGGGTTACCAAGAGACCCAGTACTTC.

The CDR3 DNA is TGTGCCAGCGGGCAGGGGATCACCGGGGAGCTGTTTTTT. It encodes CASGQGITGELFF. This chain connects TRBV7-6 to TRBJ2-2; D is possibly TRBD1 (6 bases). The CDR3 length is 13 residues. Between the trimmed V and J ends, which lost 8 bases and 4 bases, there was a span of 11 bases. Germline CDR1 is SGHVS and CDR2 is FNYEAQ.

This clone was detected only a few times. The rearrangement uses TRBV5-1 and TRBJ1-6; unclear D gene. CDR1 SGHRS and CDR2 YFSETQ come from the germline V gene. The CDR3 extends over 13 amino acids. Trimming took 5 bases from V and 6 from J, leaving 9 bases between them. The CDR3 is CASRGGGNSPLHF. CDR3 DNA: TGCGCCAGCAGGGGCGGTGGTAATTCACCCCTCCACTTT. Together with reference TRBV5-1 and TRBJ1-6, the CDR3 gives the full variable domain: KAGVTQTPRYLIKTRGQQVTLSCSPISGHRSVSWYQQTPGQGLQFLFEYFSETQRNKGNFPGRFSGRQFSNSRSEMNVSTLELGDSALYLCASRGGGNSPLHFGNGTRLTVT.

V gene TRBV13 combines with J gene TRBJ2-7; either TRBD1 or TRBD2 may supply D (5 bases each). Germline V gene lookup returns CDR1 PRHDT and CDR2 FYEKMQ (reference sequence). CDR3 length: 15 residues. V was trimmed by 2 bases and J by 2 bases, leaving 13 bases between them. The CDR3 DNA reads TGTGCCAGCAGCTTAAGGACACGGGATGCCTACGAGCAGTACTTC. This sequence encodes CASSLRTRDAYEQYF.

V usage is TRBV7-3 and J usage is TRBJ1-1, with D unresolved. The CDR3 is 17 residues long. Trimming cost V 0 bases and J 3 bases, with 17 bases left between them. CDR1 is SGHTA and CDR2 is FQGTGA in the germline V gene. CDR3 sequence: CASSLTYLQKVYTEAFF. The CDR3 DNA sequence: TGTGCCAGCAGCTTAACGTATTTACAGAAGGTCTACACTGAAGCTTTCTTT.

The chain combines TRBV19 with TRBJ1-1; TRBD1 aligns across 7 bases. The trim removed 9 bases at V and 5 bases at J, leaving 3 bases unmatched. The CDR3 runs to 11 residues. The germline V gene encodes CDR1 LNHDA and CDR2 SQIVND (reference sequence). CDR3 region: CASFRGTEAFF. The CDR3 region has the DNA TGTGCCAGCTTCAGGGGGACTGAAGCTTTCTTT.

J is TRBJ1-5 and V is TRBV7-6; no clear D. The germline V and J ends were trimmed by 2 bases and 2 bases, with 10 bases remaining between them. Germline V gene data show CDR1 as SGHVS and CDR2 as FNYEAQ. This CDR3 contains 15 residues. This CDR3 is CASSLSGDGNQPQHF. The CDR3 nucleotides are TGTGCCAGCAGCTTATCGGGAGACGGCAATCAGCCCCAGCATTTT.

V is TRBV19 and J is TRBJ1-2; D possibly corresponds to TRBD1 (5 bases). Deletions cut 7 bases from V and 3 bases from J, with 21 bases between. This CDR3 region has 16 residues. Germline V gives CDR1 LNHDA, CDR2 SQIVND (reference sequence). The CDR3 protein is CASTALDREHYYGYTF. The DNA of the CDR3 is TGTGCCAGTACTGCTCTCGACAGAGAACACTACTATGGCTACACCTTC.

The chain is built from TRBV4-1 and TRBJ1-6; D possibly corresponds to TRBD1 (5 bases). This CDR3 comprises 15 residues. Germline V gives CDR1 MGHRA, CDR2 YSYEKL. Trimming removed 5 bases at V and 8 bases at J, with 16 bases between. This CDR3 reads CASSTGRTSYSPLHF. The CDR3 region has the DNA TGCGCCAGCAGCACAGGACGGACCTCGTATTCACCCCTCCACTTT.

This rearrangement joins TRBV30 to TRBJ2-7; 8 nucleotides agree with TRBD2. The germline gives CDR1 GTSNPN, CDR2 SVGIG (reference sequence). J gave up 4 bases and V 8 bases, and 4 bases lay outside the gene matches. CDR3 length: 11 amino acids. CDR3 sequence: CATGLGYEQYF. CDR3 bases: TGTGCCACGGGACTAGGGTACGAGCAGTACTTC.

The chain employs TRBV7-2 and TRBJ1-1; D might be TRBD1 (5 bases). The V end lost 2 bases, the J end lost 10 bases, and 11 bases lay between the germline ends. This CDR3 comprises 12 residues. The germline V gene has CDR1 SGHTA and CDR2 FQGNSA. The CDR3 nucleotides are TGTGCCAGCAGCTTAAAGGGGCCGGTAGCTTTCTTT. This translates into CASSLKGPVAFF.

The rearrangement uses TRBV5-4 and TRBJ1-6; D remains unclear. From germline, CDR1 is SGHNT and CDR2 YYREEE (reference sequence). This CDR3 spans 15 amino acids. V gave up 4 bases and J gave up 0 bases, with 8 bases separating them. CDR3 DNA: TGTGCCAGCAGCCCCGCCGGCTCCTATAATTCACCCCTCCACTTT. It yields the protein CASSPAGSYNSPLHF.

This clone was counted a single time. J is TRBJ1-5 and V is TRBV2; perhaps TRBD1 as D (6 bases). The ends were cut back, 6 bases at V and 2 bases at J, with 17 bases in the middle. CDR1 is SNHLY and CDR2 is FYNNEI in the germline V gene. The CDR3 is 16 amino acids. The CDR3 nucleotides read TGTGCCAGCAGGGGTTCGGGGGGCAGGGGCAATCAGCCCCAGCATTTT. It is translated as CASRGSGGRGNQPQHF.

The J gene is TRBJ2-5, the V gene TRBV10-3; 10 nucleotides line up with TRBD2. The CDR3 sequence is 17 residues long. The V and J ends lost 0 bases and 5 bases, in that order; junction bases with no gene match: 9. Germline assignment: CDR1 ENHRY and CDR2 SYGVKD. The chain's CDR3 is CAISESISGGARETQYF. The DNA of the CDR3 is TGTGCCATCAGTGAGTCGATCAGCGGGGGGGCCCGGGAGACCCAGTACTTC.